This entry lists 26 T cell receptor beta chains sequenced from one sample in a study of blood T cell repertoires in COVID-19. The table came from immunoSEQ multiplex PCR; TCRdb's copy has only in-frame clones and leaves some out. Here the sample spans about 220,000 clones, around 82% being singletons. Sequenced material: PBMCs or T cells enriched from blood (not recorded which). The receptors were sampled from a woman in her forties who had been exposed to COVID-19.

CDR3 protein: CASSELNGGKLFF. The CDR3 nucleotides are TGTGCCAGCAGTGAACTAAACGGGGGAAAACTGTTTTTT. The rearrangement links TRBV6-1 to TRBJ1-4, with D possibly TRBD1 on 5 matching bases. CDR3 length equals 13 residues. V was trimmed by 2 bases and J by 10 bases, leaving 11 bases between them. Per the germline V gene, CDR1 is MNHNS and CDR2 is SASEGT.

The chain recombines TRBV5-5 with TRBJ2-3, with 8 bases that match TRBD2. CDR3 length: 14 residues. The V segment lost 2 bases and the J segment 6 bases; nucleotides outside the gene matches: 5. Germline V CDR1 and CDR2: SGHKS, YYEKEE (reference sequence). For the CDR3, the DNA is TGTGCCAGCAGCTTCGGGGGGGCGTTGGATACGCAGTATTTT. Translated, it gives CASSFGGALDTQYF.

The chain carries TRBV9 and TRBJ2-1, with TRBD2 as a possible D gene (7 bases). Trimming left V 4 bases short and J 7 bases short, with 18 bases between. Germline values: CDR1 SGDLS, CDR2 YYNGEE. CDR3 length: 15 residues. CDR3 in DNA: TGTGCCAGCAGCCTTGGTGCGGGGGCTTTTAATGAGCAGTTCTTC. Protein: CASSLGAGAFNEQFF. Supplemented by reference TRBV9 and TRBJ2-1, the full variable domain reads DSGVTQTPKHLITATGQRVTLRCSPRSGDLSVYWYQQSLDQGLQFLIQYYNGEERAKGNILERFSAQQFPDLHSELNLSSLELGDSALYFCASSLGAGAFNEQFFGPGTRLTVL.

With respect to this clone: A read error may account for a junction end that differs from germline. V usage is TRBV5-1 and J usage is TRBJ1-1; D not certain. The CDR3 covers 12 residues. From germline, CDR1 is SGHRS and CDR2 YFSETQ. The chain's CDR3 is CASSLVDTEAFF. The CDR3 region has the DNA TGCGCCAGCAGCTTGGTTGACACCGAAGCTTTCTTT.

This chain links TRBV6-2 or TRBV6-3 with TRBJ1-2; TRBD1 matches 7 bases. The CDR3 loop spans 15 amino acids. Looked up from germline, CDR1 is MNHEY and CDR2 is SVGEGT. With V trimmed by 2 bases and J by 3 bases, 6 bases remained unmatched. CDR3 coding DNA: TGTGCCAGCAGTTACGCACGGACAGGAGACTATGGCTACACCTTC. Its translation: CASSYARTGDYGYTF.

DNA for the CDR3: TGTGCCAGCAGCTCGGGGGACAGACACCAAGAGACCCAGTACTTC. Protein sequence: CASSSGDRHQETQYF. The J gene is TRBJ2-5, the V gene TRBV5-8; D possibly corresponds to TRBD1 (7 bases). The V gene's germline CDR1 is SGHTS and CDR2 YDEGEE. V lost 3 bases and J lost 0, with 12 bases in between. The CDR3 spans 15 residues.

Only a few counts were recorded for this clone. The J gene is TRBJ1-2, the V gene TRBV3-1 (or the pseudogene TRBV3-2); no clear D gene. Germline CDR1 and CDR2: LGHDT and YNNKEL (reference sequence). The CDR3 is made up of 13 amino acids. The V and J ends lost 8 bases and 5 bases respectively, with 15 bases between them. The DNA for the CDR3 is TGTGCCAGCCCGGAGGGAGATGGGTATGGCTACACCTTC. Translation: CASPEGDGYGYTF.

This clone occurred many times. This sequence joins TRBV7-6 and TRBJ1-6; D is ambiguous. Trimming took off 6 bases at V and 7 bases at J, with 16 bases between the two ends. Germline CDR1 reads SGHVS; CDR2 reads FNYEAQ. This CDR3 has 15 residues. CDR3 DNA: TGTGCCAGCAGGGAAGGGAGGGCCACCAATTCACCCCTCCACTTT. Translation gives CASREGRATNSPLHF.

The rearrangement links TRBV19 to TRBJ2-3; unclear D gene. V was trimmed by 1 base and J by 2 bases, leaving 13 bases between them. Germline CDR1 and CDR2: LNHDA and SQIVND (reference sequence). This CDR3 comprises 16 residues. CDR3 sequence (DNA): TGTGCCAGTAGTATAGCAGGCTACAGAGACACAGATACGCAGTATTTT. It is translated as CASSIAGYRDTDTQYF.

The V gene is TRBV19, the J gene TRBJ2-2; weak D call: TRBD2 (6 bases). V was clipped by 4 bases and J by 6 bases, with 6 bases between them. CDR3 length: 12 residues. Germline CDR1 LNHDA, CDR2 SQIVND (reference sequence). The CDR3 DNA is TGTGCCAGTAGTACGGGAGCCGGGGAGCTGTTTTTT. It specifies CASSTGAGELFF.

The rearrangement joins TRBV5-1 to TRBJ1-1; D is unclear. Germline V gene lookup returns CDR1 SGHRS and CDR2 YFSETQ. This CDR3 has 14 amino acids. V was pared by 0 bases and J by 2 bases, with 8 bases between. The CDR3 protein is CASSLGLPNTEAFF. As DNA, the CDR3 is TGCGCCAGCAGCTTGGGACTACCCAACACTGAAGCTTTCTTT.

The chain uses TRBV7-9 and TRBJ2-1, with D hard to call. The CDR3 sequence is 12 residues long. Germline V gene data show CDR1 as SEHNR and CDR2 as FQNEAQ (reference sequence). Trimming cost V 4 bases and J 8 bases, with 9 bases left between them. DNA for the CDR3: TGTGCCAGCAGCTCTACCGCTGATGAGCAGTTCTTC. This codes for CASSSTADEQFF.

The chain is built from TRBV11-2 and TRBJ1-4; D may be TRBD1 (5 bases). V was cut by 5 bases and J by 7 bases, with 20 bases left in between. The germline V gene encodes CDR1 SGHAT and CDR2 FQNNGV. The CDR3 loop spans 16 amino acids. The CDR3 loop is CASSPGLGGVFEKLFF. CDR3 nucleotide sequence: TGTGCCAGCAGCCCAGGACTTGGGGGGGTTTTTGAAAAACTGTTTTTT.

In DNA, the CDR3 is TGTGCCAGCTCCGACAGGGGGGCGGGGGAGACTGAAGCTTTCTTT. The encoded protein is CASSDRGAGETEAFF. The rearrangement uses TRBV18 and TRBJ1-1, with 9 bases fitting TRBD1. The junction had 10 bases not matched to a gene; V was cut back by 6 bases and J by 5 bases. Germline CDR1 KGHSH, CDR2 LQKENI. There are 15 residues in the CDR3. Full variable domain (missing parts from reference TRBV18 and TRBJ1-1): NAGVMQNPRHLVRRRGQEARLRCSPMKGHSHVYWYRQLPEEGLKFMVYLQKENIIDESGMPKERFSAEFPKEGPSILRIQQVVRGDSAAYFCASSDRGAGETEAFFGQGTRLTVV.

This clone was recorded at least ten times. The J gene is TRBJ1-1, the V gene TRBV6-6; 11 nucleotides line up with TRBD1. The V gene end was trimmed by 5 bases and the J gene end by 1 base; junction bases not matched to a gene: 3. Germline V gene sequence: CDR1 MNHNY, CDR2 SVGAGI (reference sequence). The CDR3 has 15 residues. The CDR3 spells CASSGDRGANTEAFF. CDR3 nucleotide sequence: TGTGCCAGCAGTGGGGACAGGGGGGCGAACACTGAAGCTTTCTTT.

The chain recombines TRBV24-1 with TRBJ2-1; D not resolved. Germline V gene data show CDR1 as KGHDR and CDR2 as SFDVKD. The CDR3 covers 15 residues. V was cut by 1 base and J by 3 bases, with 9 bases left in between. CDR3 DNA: TGTGCCACCAGTGATTTTCGGTCGAGCTACAATGAGCAGTTCTTC. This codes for CATSDFRSSYNEQFF.

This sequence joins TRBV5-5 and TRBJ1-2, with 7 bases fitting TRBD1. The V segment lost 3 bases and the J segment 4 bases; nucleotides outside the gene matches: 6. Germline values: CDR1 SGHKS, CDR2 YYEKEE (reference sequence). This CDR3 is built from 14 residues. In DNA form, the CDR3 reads TGTGCCAGCAGCTCAATGGGACAGTCCTATGGCTACACCTTC. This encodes CASSSMGQSYGYTF.

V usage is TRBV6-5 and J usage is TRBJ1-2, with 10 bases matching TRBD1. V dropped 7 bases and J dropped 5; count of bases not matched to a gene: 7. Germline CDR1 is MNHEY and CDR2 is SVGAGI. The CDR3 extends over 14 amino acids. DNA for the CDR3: TGTGCCAGCAAACGGACAGGGGGAGGGTATGGCTACACCTTC. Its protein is CASKRTGGGYGYTF.

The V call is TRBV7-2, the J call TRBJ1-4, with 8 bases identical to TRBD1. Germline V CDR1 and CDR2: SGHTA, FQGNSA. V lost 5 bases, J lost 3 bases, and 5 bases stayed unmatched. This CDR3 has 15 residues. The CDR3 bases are TGTGCCAGCAGCGAGGGGGGACAGGCTAATGAAAAACTGTTTTTT. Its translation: CASSEGGQANEKLFF.

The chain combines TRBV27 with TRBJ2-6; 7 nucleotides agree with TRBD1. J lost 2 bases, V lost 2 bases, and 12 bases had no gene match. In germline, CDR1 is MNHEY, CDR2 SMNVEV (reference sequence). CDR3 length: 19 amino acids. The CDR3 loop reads CASSLTLRQGEAGANVLTF. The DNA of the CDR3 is TGTGCCAGCAGTTTAACCCTACGACAGGGCGAGGCTGGGGCCAACGTCCTGACTTTC.

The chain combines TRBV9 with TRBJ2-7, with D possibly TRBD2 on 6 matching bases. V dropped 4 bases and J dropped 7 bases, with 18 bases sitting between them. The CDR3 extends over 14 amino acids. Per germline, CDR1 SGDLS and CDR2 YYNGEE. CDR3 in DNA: TGTGCCAGCAGCCAACTAGGGGAGGCCGGTGAGCAGTACTTC. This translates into CASSQLGEAGEQYF.

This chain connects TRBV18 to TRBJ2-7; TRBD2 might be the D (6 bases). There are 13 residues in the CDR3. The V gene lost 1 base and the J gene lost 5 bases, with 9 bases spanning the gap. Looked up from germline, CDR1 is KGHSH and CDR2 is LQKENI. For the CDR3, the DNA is TGTGCCAGCTCACCACGGGGGGACCACGAGCAGTACTTC. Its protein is CASSPRGDHEQYF.

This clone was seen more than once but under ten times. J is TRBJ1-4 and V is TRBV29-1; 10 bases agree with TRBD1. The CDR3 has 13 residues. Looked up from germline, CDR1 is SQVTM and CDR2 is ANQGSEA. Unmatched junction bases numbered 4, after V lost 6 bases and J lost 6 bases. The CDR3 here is CSVRQGAYEKLFF. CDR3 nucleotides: TGCAGCGTGCGACAGGGGGCGTATGAAAAACTGTTTTTT.

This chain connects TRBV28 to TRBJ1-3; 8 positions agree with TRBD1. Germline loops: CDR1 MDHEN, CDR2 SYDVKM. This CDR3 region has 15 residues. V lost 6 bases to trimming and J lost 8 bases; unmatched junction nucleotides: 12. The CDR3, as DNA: TGTGCCAGCAGCGGTACAGGGGGAATTCGATACACCATATATTTT. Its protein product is CASSGTGGIRYTIYF.

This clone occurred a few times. CDR3: CASSLAFRDYGYTF. The CDR3 DNA reads as TGTGCCAGCAGCTTAGCATTCAGGGACTATGGCTACACCTTC. The J gene is TRBJ1-2, the V gene TRBV7-2; possibly TRBD1 for D (5 bases). The CDR3 is 14 residues long. Looked up from germline, CDR1 is SGHTA and CDR2 is FQGNSA. Trimming left V 0 bases short and J 3 bases short, with 8 bases between.

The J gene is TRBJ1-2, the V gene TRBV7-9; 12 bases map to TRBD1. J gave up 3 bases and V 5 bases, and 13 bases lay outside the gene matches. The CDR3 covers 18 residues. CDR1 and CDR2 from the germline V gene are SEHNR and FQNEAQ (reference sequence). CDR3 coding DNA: TGTGCCAGCAGCACTCACCGGGACAGGGGGCAGAAGTACTATGGCTACACCTTC. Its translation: CASSTHRDRGQKYYGYTF.